The present entry profiles one T cell receptor beta chain with its context. Its antigen is still unknown. The data derive from a study of cytomegalovirus exposure and HLA in healthy donors. This CDR3 has 14 amino acids. Between the trimmed V and J ends, which lost 5 bases and 5 bases, there was a span of 13 bases. Germline V CDR1 and CDR2: MNHEY, SMNVEV (reference sequence). The study's findings and limits: A further, later analysis showed that HLA-associated TCR beta chains (compared with equally common others) were more clonally expanded.

Primers: 60 Vbeta forward and 13 Jbeta reverse. Using immunoSEQ multiplex PCR, the repertoire was profiled, and TCRdb retains in-frame clones only, with some absent. The top ten hold over 2% of the sample, which has about 140,000 clones, nearly 80% seen once. This TCR was sampled from a man under 40 in good health and CMV-seronegative. Input material: PBMCs. The V gene is TRBV27, the J gene TRBJ2-1; D is uncertain. DNA of the CDR3: TGTGCCAGCAGTCTCTTCCTCGCGGACAATGAGCAGTTCTTC. Translation: CASSLFLADNEQFF.